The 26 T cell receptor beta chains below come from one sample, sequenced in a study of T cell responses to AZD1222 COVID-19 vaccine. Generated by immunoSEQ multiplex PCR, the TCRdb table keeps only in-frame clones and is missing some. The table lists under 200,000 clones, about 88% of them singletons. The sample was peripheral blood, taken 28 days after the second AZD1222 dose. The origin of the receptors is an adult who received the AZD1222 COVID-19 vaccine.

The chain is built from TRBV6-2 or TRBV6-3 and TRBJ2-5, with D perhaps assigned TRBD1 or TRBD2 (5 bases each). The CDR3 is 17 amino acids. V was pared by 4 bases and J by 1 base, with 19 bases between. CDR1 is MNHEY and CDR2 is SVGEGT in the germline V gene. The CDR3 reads CASSFSAPRGFQETQYF. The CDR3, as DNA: TGTGCCAGCAGTTTTTCGGCACCGAGGGGCTTCCAAGAGACCCAGTACTTC.

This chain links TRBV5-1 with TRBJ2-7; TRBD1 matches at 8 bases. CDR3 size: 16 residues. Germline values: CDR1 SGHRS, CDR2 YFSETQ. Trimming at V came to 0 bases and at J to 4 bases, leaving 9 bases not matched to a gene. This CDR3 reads CASSLASRGQLYEQYF. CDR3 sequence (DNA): TGCGCCAGCAGCTTGGCCAGCAGGGGGCAGTTGTACGAGCAGTACTTC. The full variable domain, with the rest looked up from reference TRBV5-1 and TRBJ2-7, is KAGVTQTPRYLIKTRGQQVTLSCSPISGHRSVSWYQQTPGQGLQFLFEYFSETQRNKGNFPGRFSGRQFSNSRSEMNVSTLELGDSALYLCASSLASRGQLYEQYFGPGTRLTVT.

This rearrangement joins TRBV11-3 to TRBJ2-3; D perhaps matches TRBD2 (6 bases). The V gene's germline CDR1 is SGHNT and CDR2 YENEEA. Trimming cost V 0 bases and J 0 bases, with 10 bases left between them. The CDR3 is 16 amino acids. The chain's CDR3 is CASSLDGGPSTDTQYF. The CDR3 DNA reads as TGTGCCAGCAGCTTAGACGGGGGACCTAGCACAGATACGCAGTATTTT.

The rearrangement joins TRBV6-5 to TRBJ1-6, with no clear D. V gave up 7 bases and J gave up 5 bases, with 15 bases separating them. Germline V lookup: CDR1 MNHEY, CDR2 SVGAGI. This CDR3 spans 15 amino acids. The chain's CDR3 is CASTREGFNNSPLHF. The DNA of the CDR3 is TGTGCCAGCACACGGGAAGGGTTCAATAATTCACCCCTCCACTTT.

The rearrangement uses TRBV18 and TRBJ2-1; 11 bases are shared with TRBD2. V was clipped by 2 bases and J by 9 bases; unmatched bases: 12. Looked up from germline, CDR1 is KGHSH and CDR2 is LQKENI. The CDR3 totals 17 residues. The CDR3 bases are TGTGCCAGCTCACCAGGGGCCGGGACTAGCGGAACGGCTGAGCAGTTCTTC. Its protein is CASSPGAGTSGTAEQFF. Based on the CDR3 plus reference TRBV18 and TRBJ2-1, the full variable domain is NAGVMQNPRHLVRRRGQEARLRCSPMKGHSHVYWYRQLPEEGLKFMVYLQKENIIDESGMPKERFSAEFPKEGPSILRIQQVVRGDSAAYFCASSPGAGTSGTAEQFFGPGTRLTVL.

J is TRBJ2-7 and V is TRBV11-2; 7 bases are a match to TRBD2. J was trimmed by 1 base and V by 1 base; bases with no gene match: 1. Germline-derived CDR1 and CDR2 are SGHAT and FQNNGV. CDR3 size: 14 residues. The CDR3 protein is CASSLGGGSYEQYF. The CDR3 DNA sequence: TGTGCCAGCAGCTTAGGCGGGGGATCCTACGAGCAGTACTTC.

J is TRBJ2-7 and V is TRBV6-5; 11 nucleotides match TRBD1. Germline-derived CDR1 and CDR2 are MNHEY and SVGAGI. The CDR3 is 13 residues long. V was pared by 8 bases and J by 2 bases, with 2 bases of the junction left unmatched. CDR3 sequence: CASEGQGAYEQYF. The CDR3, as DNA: TGTGCCAGCGAGGGACAGGGGGCCTACGAGCAGTACTTC.

CDR3 in DNA: TGTGCCTGGAGTGACGGGACGACCGGGGAGCTGTTTTTT. This encodes CAWSDGTTGELFF. The gene calls are TRBV30 and TRBJ2-2, with D perhaps TRBD1 or TRBD2 (5 bases each). The CDR3 loop spans 13 amino acids. Trimming removed 1 base at V and 5 bases at J, with 8 bases between. Germline assignment: CDR1 GTSNPN and CDR2 SVGIG (reference sequence).

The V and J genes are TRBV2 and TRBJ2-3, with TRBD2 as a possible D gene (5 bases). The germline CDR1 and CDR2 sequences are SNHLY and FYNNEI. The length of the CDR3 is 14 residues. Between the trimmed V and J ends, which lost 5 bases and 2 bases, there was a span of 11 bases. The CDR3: CASSKTGNTDTQYF. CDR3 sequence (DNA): TGTGCCAGCAGTAAGACCGGGAACACAGATACGCAGTATTTT.

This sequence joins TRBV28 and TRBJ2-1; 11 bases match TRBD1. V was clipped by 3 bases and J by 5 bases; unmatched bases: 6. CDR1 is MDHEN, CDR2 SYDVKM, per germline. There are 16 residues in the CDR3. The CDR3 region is CASSFLRGQGDNEQFF. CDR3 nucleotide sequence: TGTGCCAGCAGTTTTTTGAGGGGACAGGGGGACAATGAGCAGTTCTTC.

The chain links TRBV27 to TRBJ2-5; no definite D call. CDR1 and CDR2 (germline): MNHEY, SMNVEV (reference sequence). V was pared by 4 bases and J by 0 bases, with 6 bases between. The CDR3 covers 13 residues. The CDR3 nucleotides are TGTGCCAGCAGTTCCCAGTACCAAGAGACCCAGTACTTC. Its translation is CASSSQYQETQYF.

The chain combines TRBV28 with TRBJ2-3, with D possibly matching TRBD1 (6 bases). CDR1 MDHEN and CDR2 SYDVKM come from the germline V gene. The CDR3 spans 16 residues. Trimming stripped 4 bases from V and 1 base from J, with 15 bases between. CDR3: CASSSISGQRTDTQYF. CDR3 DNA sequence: TGTGCCAGCAGTTCGATATCCGGACAGCGCACAGATACGCAGTATTTT.

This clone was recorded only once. The CDR3 is CATSRVVAGAYEQYF. The CDR3 bases are TGTGCCACCAGCAGAGTCGTAGCGGGAGCCTACGAGCAGTACTTC. The V and J genes are TRBV15 and TRBJ2-7, with TRBD2 matching 9 bases. CDR1 and CDR2 (germline): LNHNV, YYDKDF (reference sequence). The CDR3 sequence is 15 residues long. Trimming removed 1 base from V and 2 bases from J; junction bases left unmatched: 3. The full variable domain, its missing parts supplied by reference TRBV15 and TRBJ2-7, is DAMVIQNPRYQVTQFGKPVTLSCSQTLNHNVMYWYQQKSSQAPKLLFHYYDKDFNNEADTPDNFQSRRPNTSFCFLDIRSPGLGDTAMYLCATSRVVAGAYEQYFGPGTRLTVT.

CDR3 residues: CASSVAPSGRVYEQYF. DNA of the CDR3: TGTGCCAGCAGCGTAGCCCCTAGCGGGAGGGTTTACGAGCAGTACTTC. The chain joins TRBV9 to TRBJ2-7, with 12 bases identical to TRBD2. Germline CDR1 and CDR2: SGDLS and YYNGEE. This CDR3 is 16 amino acids long. V lost 0 bases and J lost 4; bases outside the gene matches: 5.

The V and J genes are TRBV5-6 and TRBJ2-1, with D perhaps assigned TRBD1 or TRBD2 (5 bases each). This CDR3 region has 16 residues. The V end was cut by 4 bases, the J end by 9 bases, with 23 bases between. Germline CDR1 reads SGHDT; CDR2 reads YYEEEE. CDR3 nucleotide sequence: TGTGCCAGCAGCCCTTCCCGAGGGACCGGCTCTGGTGAGCAGTTCTTC. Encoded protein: CASSPSRGTGSGEQFF.

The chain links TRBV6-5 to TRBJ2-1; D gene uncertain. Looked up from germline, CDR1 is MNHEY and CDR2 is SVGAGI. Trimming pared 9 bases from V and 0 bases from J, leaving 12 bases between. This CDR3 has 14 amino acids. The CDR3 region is CASSLSPSYNEQFF. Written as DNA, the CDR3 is TGTGCCAGTTCCCTGTCTCCCTCCTACAATGAGCAGTTCTTC.

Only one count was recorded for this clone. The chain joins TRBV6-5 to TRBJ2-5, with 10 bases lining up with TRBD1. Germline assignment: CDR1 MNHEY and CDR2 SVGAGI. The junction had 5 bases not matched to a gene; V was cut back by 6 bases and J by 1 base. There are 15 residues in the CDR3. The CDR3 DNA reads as TGTGCCAGCAGGCCCCGGGACAGGGGCCAAGAGACCCAGTACTTC. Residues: CASRPRDRGQETQYF.

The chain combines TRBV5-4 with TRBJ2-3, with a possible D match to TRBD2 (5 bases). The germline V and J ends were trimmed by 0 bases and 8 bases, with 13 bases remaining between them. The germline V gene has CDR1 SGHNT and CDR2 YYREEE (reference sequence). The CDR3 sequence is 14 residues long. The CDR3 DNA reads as TGTGCCAGCAGCTTGGATCGGGGTATGGGTACGCAGTATTTT. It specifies CASSLDRGMGTQYF.

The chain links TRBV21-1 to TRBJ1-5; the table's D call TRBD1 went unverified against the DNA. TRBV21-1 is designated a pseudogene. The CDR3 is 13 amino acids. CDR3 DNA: TGTGCCAGCTCCTTGCAGGGGCGACAGCCCCAGCATTTT. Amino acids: CASSLQGRQPQHF.

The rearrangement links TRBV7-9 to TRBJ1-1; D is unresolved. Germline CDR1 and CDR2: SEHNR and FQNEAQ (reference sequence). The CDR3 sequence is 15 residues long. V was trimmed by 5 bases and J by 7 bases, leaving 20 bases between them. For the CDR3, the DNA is TGTGCCAGCAGCCCGCCGGGGAGGGAGGATGGTGAAGCTTTCTTT. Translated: CASSPPGREDGEAFF.

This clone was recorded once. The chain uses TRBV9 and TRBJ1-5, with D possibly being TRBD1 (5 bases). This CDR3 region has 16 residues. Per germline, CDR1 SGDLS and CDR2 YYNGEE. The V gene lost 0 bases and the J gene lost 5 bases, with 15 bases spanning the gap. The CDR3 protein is CASSVDGGVGHQPQHF. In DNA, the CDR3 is TGTGCCAGCAGCGTAGATGGGGGGGTAGGGCATCAGCCCCAGCATTTT.

The CDR3 bases are TGTGCCAGCAGTCTTGCGGATAGGCGGATCTATGGCTACACCTTC. Protein product: CASSLADRRIYGYTF. The chain uses TRBV3-1 (or the pseudogene TRBV3-2) and TRBJ1-2; D is uncertain. CDR1 is LGHDT, CDR2 YNNKEL, per germline (reference sequence). The CDR3 spans 15 residues. Trimming shortened V by 6 bases and J by 4 bases, and 18 bases separated the two germline ends.

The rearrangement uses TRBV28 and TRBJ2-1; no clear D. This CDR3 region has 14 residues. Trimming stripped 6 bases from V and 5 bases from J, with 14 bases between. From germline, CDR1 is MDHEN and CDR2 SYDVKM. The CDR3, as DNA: TGTGCCAGCAGACCACCATCCCGTGACAATGAGCAGTTCTTC. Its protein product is CASRPPSRDNEQFF.

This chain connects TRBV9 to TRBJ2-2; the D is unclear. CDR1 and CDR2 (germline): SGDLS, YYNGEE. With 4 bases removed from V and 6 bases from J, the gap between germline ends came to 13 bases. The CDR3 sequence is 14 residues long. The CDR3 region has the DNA TGTGCCAGCAGCACATTACTCGATTCCGGGGAGCTGTTTTTT. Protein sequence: CASSTLLDSGELFF.

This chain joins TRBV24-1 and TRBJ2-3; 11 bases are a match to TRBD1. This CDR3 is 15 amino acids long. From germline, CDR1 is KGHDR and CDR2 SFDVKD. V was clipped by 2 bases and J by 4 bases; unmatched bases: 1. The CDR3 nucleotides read TGTGCCACCAGTGATTCGGGACAGGGGGCAGATACGCAGTATTTT. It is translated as CATSDSGQGADTQYF.

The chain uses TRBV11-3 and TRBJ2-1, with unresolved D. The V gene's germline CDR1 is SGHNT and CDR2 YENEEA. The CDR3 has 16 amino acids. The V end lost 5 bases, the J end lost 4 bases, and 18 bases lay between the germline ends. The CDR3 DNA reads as TGTGCCAGCAGCCGCTCCGGAGCGAGTAGTTACAATGAGCAGTTCTTC. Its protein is CASSRSGASSYNEQFF.